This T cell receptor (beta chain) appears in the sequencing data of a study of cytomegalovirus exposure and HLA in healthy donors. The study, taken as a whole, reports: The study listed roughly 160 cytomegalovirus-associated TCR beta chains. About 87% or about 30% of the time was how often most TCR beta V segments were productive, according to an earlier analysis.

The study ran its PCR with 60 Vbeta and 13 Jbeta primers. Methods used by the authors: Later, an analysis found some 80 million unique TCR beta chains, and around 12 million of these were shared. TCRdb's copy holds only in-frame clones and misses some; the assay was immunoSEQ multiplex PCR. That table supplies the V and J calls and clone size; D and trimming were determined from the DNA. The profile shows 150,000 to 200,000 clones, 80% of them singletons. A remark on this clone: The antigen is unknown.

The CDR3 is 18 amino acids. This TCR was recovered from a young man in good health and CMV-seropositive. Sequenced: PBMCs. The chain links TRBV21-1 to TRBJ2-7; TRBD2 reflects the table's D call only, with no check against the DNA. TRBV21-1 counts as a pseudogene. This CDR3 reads CASSKLGTSGRSSYEQYF. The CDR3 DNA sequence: TGTGCCAGCAGCAAACTCGGGACTAGCGGGAGGAGCTCCTACGAGCAGTACTTC.